One sample yielded the 30 T cell receptor beta chains listed below, sequenced in a study of shared clonotypes between healthy human individuals. Repertoires were generated with immunoSEQ multiplex PCR, while TCRdb's copy carries only in-frame clones and drops some. The data show roughly 1.4 million clones, with approximately 98.5% seen just once and 0.36% held by the top ten. Material for sequencing was naive CD4+ T cells sorted from blood. Subset noted: CD45RA+ positively selected. The receptors stem from a man aged 30 to 45 in good health.

The rearrangement joins TRBV6-1 to TRBJ1-5; D remains unclear. With 2 bases removed from V and 0 bases from J, the gap between germline ends came to 20 bases. Germline V gene sequence: CDR1 MNHNS, CDR2 SASEGT. This CDR3 contains 19 residues. CDR3 bases: TGTGCCAGCAGTGAACGGCGAGTGGCGGACGACTATAGCAATCAGCCCCAGCATTTT. Encoded protein: CASSERRVADDYSNQPQHF.

The chain combines TRBV18 with TRBJ2-7; possible D gene TRBD2, 6 bases. V dropped 4 bases and J dropped 2 bases, with 18 bases sitting between them. This CDR3 has 16 residues. The V gene's germline CDR1 is KGHSH and CDR2 LQKENI. DNA for the CDR3: TGTGCCAGCTCACGGGAACCGGTTGGAGGGACCTACGAGCAGTACTTC. It yields the protein CASSREPVGGTYEQYF.

The chain links TRBV28 to TRBJ1-4; 7 nucleotides align to TRBD1. This CDR3 has 13 residues. Trimming cost V 10 bases and J 13 bases; bases outside gene matches: 15. Germline assignment: CDR1 MDHEN and CDR2 SYDVKM. CDR3 protein: CATLGQPLGRLFF. In DNA, the CDR3 is TGTGCCACCCTGGGACAGCCACTTGGGAGACTGTTTTTT.

The chain employs TRBV5-4 and TRBJ1-1; D is ambiguous. Trimming took 3 bases from V and 8 from J, leaving 14 bases between them. CDR1 is SGHNT, CDR2 YYREEE, per germline (reference sequence). This CDR3 has 13 residues. As DNA, the CDR3 is TGTGCCAGCAGCTGGAAGGACGGACGAGAAGCTTTCTTT. It translates to CASSWKDGREAFF.

The chain couples TRBV30 to TRBJ1-2, with unresolved D. Germline V gene sequence: CDR1 GTSNPN, CDR2 SVGIG (reference sequence). The CDR3 has 15 residues. Trimming left V 0 bases short and J 1 base short, with 12 bases between. CDR3 sequence (DNA): TGTGCCTGGAGTGTATTGGGTTGGAGTAACTATGGCTACACCTTC. Residues: CAWSVLGWSNYGYTF.

The chain has TRBV11-2 and TRBJ2-1, with TRBD1 as a possible D gene (6 bases). V dropped 3 bases and J dropped 1 base, with 16 bases sitting between them. Germline V lookup: CDR1 SGHAT, CDR2 FQNNGV. This CDR3 contains 17 residues. The CDR3 nucleotides are TGTGCCAGCAGCTTCCGCTTCGACAGGAGGTCCTACAATGAGCAGTTCTTC. This translates into CASSFRFDRRSYNEQFF.

Regarding this clone: Other DNA sequences within the sample encode an identical CDR3. The rearrangement links TRBV18 to TRBJ1-3; 7 positions agree with TRBD1. V lost 3 bases and J lost 3; bases outside the gene matches: 2. Germline V gives CDR1 KGHSH, CDR2 LQKENI. The CDR3 sequence is 14 residues long. The CDR3 DNA reads as TGTGCCAGCTCACCTGGGACAGATGGAAACACCATATATTTT. This translates into CASSPGTDGNTIYF.

The sample holds a few counts of this clone. The sample has other DNA sequences that encode this CDR3 too. This rearrangement joins TRBV29-1 to TRBJ2-7, with D possibly called TRBD1 or TRBD2 (5 bases each). This CDR3 is 10 amino acids long. Germline V gene data show CDR1 as SQVTM and CDR2 as ANQGSEA. Trimming removed 4 bases at V and 4 bases at J, with 5 bases between. CDR3 in DNA: TGCAGCGTTGGGGGGTACGAGCAGTACTTC. Its protein product is CSVGGYEQYF.

The V call is TRBV5-4, the J call TRBJ2-2, with D hard to call. V was shortened by 0 bases and J by 3 bases, with 9 bases between the two germline ends. The germline CDR1 and CDR2 sequences are SGHNT and YYREEE (reference sequence). This CDR3 has 15 amino acids. The CDR3 here is CASSLGLHDTGELFF. The CDR3, as DNA: TGTGCCAGCAGCTTGGGCTTACACGACACCGGGGAGCTGTTTTTT.

The CDR3 DNA is TGTGCCAGCAGCCCCCGGCGGGGTGTAGAGACCCAGTACTTC. It translates to CASSPRRGVETQYF. J is TRBJ2-5 and V is TRBV14; possible D gene TRBD2, 6 bases. There are 14 residues in the CDR3. Trimming left V 4 bases short and J 4 bases short, with 13 bases between. Looked up from germline, CDR1 is SGHDN and CDR2 is FVKESK. Supplemented by reference TRBV14 and TRBJ2-5, the full variable domain reads EAGVTQFPSHSVIEKGQTVTLRCDPISGHDNLYWYRRVMGKEIKFLLHFVKESKQDESGMPNNRFLAERTGGTYSTLKVQPAELEDSGVYFCASSPRRGVETQYFGPGTRLLVL.

The genes are TRBV7-2 and TRBJ2-3; D unclear. Trimming shortened V by 8 bases and J by 6 bases, and 9 bases separated the two germline ends. From germline, CDR1 is SGHTA and CDR2 FQGNSA. The CDR3 has 11 amino acids. For the CDR3, the DNA is TGTGCCAGCGAGGCGTCCGATACGCAGTATTTT. Amino acid sequence: CASEASDTQYF.

The chain carries TRBV14 and TRBJ2-7; no clear D. CDR1 and CDR2 from the germline V gene are SGHDN and FVKESK. The CDR3 runs 13 residues. The V end was cut by 0 bases, the J end by 3 bases, with 6 bases between. The CDR3: CASSQDRSYEQYF. The CDR3 DNA reads TGTGCCAGCAGCCAAGACAGGAGCTACGAGCAGTACTTC.

This sequence joins TRBV29-1 and TRBJ2-3, with D uncertain. The CDR3 is 12 residues long. In germline, CDR1 is SQVTM, CDR2 ANQGSEA. The germline V and J ends were trimmed by 2 bases and 4 bases, with 7 bases remaining between them. CDR3 amino acids: CSVETVSDTQYF. DNA of the CDR3: TGCAGCGTTGAAACGGTATCAGATACGCAGTATTTT.

This chain uses TRBV9 with TRBJ1-1, with D possibly TRBD1 on 5 matching bases. The CDR3 has 14 residues. CDR1 and CDR2 (germline): SGDLS, YYNGEE. Deletions cut 4 bases from V and 1 base from J, with 11 bases between. The CDR3 reads CASSLGTENTEAFF. The CDR3 DNA reads TGTGCCAGCAGCCTCGGGACTGAGAACACTGAAGCTTTCTTT.

This rearrangement joins TRBV5-1 to TRBJ2-7, with D perhaps given as TRBD1 or TRBD2 (5 bases each). Germline V gives CDR1 SGHRS, CDR2 YFSETQ. The V end lost 6 bases, the J end lost 7 bases, and 23 bases lay between the germline ends. The CDR3 sequence is 15 residues long. The CDR3 is CASTVGTHGSREQYF. DNA for the CDR3: TGCGCCAGCACCGTCGGGACGCACGGGTCGAGGGAGCAGTACTTC.

The chain employs TRBV7-2 and TRBJ2-1, with D unresolved. V shed 1 base and J shed 8 bases, with 12 bases lying between them. The germline V gene has CDR1 SGHTA and CDR2 FQGNSA. CDR3 size: 14 residues. CDR3 coding DNA: TGTGCCAGCAGCTTAGAACGTGCTCGCCATGAGCAGTTCTTC. Translation gives CASSLERARHEQFF.

The genes are TRBV2 and TRBJ2-1; D assignment may be TRBD1 or TRBD2 (6 bases each). V gave up 10 bases and J gave up 7 bases, with 14 bases separating them. The CDR3 spans 12 residues. Germline CDR1 and CDR2: SNHLY and FYNNEI. CDR3 sequence (DNA): TGTGCCACCAGACAGGAGGGGAATGAGCAGTTCTTC. It encodes CATRQEGNEQFF.

V usage is TRBV9 and J usage is TRBJ2-3, with TRBD2 matching 10 bases. The germline CDR1 and CDR2 sequences are SGDLS and YYNGEE. The CDR3 has 16 residues. V was pared by 0 bases and J by 3 bases, with 4 bases of the junction left unmatched. CDR3 DNA sequence: TGTGCCAGCAGCGTAGTGAGCGGGAGGGCGACAGATACGCAGTATTTT. Its translation: CASSVVSGRATDTQYF.

This clone has just one count. The same CDR3 arises from other DNA sequences in this sample as well. This chain joins TRBV29-1 and TRBJ1-1; TRBD1 is a possible D gene (6 bases). Trimming shortened V by 6 bases and J by 0 bases, and 11 bases separated the two germline ends. The CDR3 is 13 amino acids. Germline V gene lookup returns CDR1 SQVTM and CDR2 ANQGSEA. CDR3 coding DNA: TGCAGCGTCCGGACAGACCTGAACACTGAAGCTTTCTTT. Protein: CSVRTDLNTEAFF.

The count of this clone is one. This rearrangement joins TRBV18 to TRBJ1-1, with D unresolved. Germline values: CDR1 KGHSH, CDR2 LQKENI. Trimming cost V 4 bases and J 2 bases, with 8 bases left between them. The CDR3 totals 13 residues. The CDR3 spells CASSLRGNTEAFF. In DNA, the CDR3 is TGTGCCAGCTCACTGCGGGGTAACACTGAAGCTTTCTTT.

The CDR3 sequence is CASSLFSGGTDTQYF. In nucleotides, the CDR3 is TGTGCCAGCAGCTTGTTTTCAGGAGGCACAGATACGCAGTATTTT. The rearrangement joins TRBV5-5 to TRBJ2-3; D call uncertain. With 1 base removed from V and 1 base from J, the gap between germline ends came to 10 bases. The germline gives CDR1 SGHKS, CDR2 YYEKEE (reference sequence). This CDR3 is built from 15 residues.

The gene calls are TRBV6-1 and TRBJ2-7, with 9 positions matching TRBD2. The CDR3 is made up of 14 amino acids. Trimming at V came to 7 bases and at J to 2 bases, leaving 6 bases not matched to a gene. Germline-derived CDR1 and CDR2 are MNHNS and SASEGT. The CDR3 nucleotides are TGTGCCAGCAACCCTAGCGGGAAGGCCTACGAGCAGTACTTC. Protein sequence: CASNPSGKAYEQYF.

The V gene is TRBV4-1, the J gene TRBJ2-1; 8 nucleotides match TRBD2. Germline V gene data show CDR1 as MGHRA and CDR2 as YSYEKL. The CDR3 sequence is 17 residues long. With 2 bases clipped from V and 4 bases from J, the junction kept 10 bases outside the gene matches. The DNA for the CDR3 is TGCGCCAGCAGCCAAACAAACAAGCGGGAGAGTTACAATGAGCAGTTCTTC. Its translation is CASSQTNKRESYNEQFF.

This clone was seen just once. The chain carries TRBV7-2 and TRBJ1-2; 7 positions agree with TRBD1. The CDR3 loop spans 14 amino acids. CDR1 is SGHTA and CDR2 is FQGNSA in the germline V gene. Trimming at V came to 1 base and at J to 8 bases, leaving 7 bases not matched to a gene. CDR3 nucleotides: TGTGCCAGCAGCTTAGGTCCAGGGGGGGACGGCTACACCTTC. It codes for CASSLGPGGDGYTF.

The J gene is TRBJ2-1, the V gene TRBV10-3; TRBD2 matches 8 bases. The CDR3 totals 17 residues. Germline loops: CDR1 ENHRY, CDR2 SYGVKD. Trimming removed 0 bases from V and 4 bases from J; junction bases left unmatched: 8. The CDR3 coding sequence is TGTGCCATCAGTGAGTCTGGGGCGGGGGGTTATTACAATGAGCAGTTCTTC. It encodes CAISESGAGGYYNEQFF.

The chain combines TRBV11-2 with TRBJ2-5; 10 nucleotides line up with TRBD2. Germline CDR1 is SGHAT and CDR2 is FQNNGV. This CDR3 region has 16 residues. Trimming took 2 bases from V and 5 from J; bases not matched to a gene: 8. CDR3 sequence: CASSLTGLAGVETQYF. Here the CDR3 DNA reads TGTGCCAGCAGCTTAACGGGGCTAGCGGGAGTTGAGACCCAGTACTTC.

The chain joins TRBV10-3 to TRBJ2-1; the D is unclear. The germline V and J ends were trimmed by 6 bases and 8 bases, with 11 bases remaining between them. Per the germline V gene, CDR1 is ENHRY and CDR2 is SYGVKD. There are 12 residues in the CDR3. The CDR3 coding sequence is TGTGCCATCAGGGTCCCAGGTTATGAGCAGTTCTTC. Protein: CAIRVPGYEQFF.

The rearrangement links TRBV5-1 to TRBJ2-1, with TRBD2 matching over 8 bases. The germline V gene encodes CDR1 SGHRS and CDR2 YFSETQ. V was pared by 1 base and J by 5 bases, with 5 bases of the junction left unmatched. The CDR3 extends over 15 amino acids. CDR3 sequence (DNA): TGCGCCAGCAGCTTGCCTGGGACTAGGGACAATGAGCAGTTCTTC. Its translation is CASSLPGTRDNEQFF.

The rearrangement links TRBV9 to TRBJ2-6; unclear D gene. This CDR3 is built from 15 residues. The V end was cut by 3 bases, the J end by 1 base, with 8 bases between. Germline V CDR1 and CDR2: SGDLS, YYNGEE. This CDR3 reads CASSGQNSGANVLTF. Written as DNA, the CDR3 is TGTGCCAGCAGCGGCCAGAATTCTGGGGCCAACGTCCTGACTTTC.

The rearrangement joins TRBV7-6 to TRBJ1-1; the match to TRBD1 covers 8 bases. Germline V gene lookup returns CDR1 SGHVS and CDR2 FNYEAQ. V lost 5 bases and J lost 7; bases outside the gene matches: 3. This CDR3 is 12 amino acids long. This chain's CDR3 is CASSRDRGEAFF. The CDR3 bases are TGTGCCAGCAGCCGAGACAGGGGTGAAGCTTTCTTT.